Only one count was recorded for the clone carrying this T cell receptor beta chain. Libraries were prepared by immunoSEQ multiplex PCR; TCRdb keeps only in-frame clonotypes and omits some of them. The sample includes about 2.2 million clones, about 92% of them seen just once. The sample is drawn from a study of shared clonotypes between healthy human individuals. In the study overall: Serving as donors were a couple of women and three men, whose ages spanned 18 to 49.

Naive CD8 populations comprised CD45RO-negative cells positively selected for CCR7, excluding terminally differentiated effector memory CD45RA+ cells. The source material was naive CD8+ T cells from PBMCs. The TCR was taken from a man between 18 and 35 years old in good health. Some clones in this sample may be carry-over from other donors' samples.

The CDR3 region has the DNA TGTGCCAGCAGTTTAAACAAGGGCCAGGGCAGGGGGTATGGTGAAGCTTTCTTT. This gives the protein CASSLNKGQGRGYGEAFF. The V and J genes are TRBV27 and TRBJ1-1; 7 bases map to TRBD1. Looked up from germline, CDR1 is MNHEY and CDR2 is SMNVEV (reference sequence). The CDR3 runs to 18 residues. J lost 7 bases, V lost 2 bases, and 19 bases had no gene match.